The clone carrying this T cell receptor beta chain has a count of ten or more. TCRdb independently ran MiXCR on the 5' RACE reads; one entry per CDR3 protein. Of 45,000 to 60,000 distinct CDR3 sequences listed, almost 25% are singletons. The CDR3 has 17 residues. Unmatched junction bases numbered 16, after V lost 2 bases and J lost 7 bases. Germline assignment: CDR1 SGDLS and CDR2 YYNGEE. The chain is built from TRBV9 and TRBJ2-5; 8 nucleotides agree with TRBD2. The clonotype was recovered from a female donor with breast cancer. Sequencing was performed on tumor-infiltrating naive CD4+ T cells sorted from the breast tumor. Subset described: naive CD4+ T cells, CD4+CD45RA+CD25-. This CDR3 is CASSVSGEVLLGATQYF. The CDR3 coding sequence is TGTGCCAGCAGCGTTAGCGGGGAAGTATTACTAGGGGCGACCCAGTACTTC.